A selection of T cell receptor beta chains follows, all from one sample in a study of T cells in localized non-small cell lung cancer. The repertoire was sequenced with immunoSEQ multiplex PCR; TCRdb's copy has only in-frame clones and lacks some. The sample lists 30,000 to 45,000 clones, 81% occurring once. Sequencing used peripheral blood mononuclear cells, obtained before any cancer treatment. These receptors all come from a male donor older than 55 with stage II lung adenocarcinoma. Both conserved end residues are part of each CDR3.

j_call v_call cdr3_aa
TRBJ2-5 TRBV5-1 CASSELTGTGDQETQYF
TRBJ2-7 TRBV7-9 CASSPQLGYSYEQYF
TRBJ1-1 TRBV7-2 CASSLQGGRTEAFF
TRBJ2-1 TRBV27 CASSLRTSGPHEQFF
TRBJ1-1 TRBV5-5 CASSYRDKNTEAFF
TRBJ2-7 TRBV4-2 CASSQEYSDSYEQYF
TRBJ2-7 TRBV27 CASSLEGALGEQYF
TRBJ2-7 TRBV5-5 CASSLARKNYEQYF
TRBJ1-4 TRBV6-5 CASRPLGQSNEKLFF
TRBJ2-1 TRBV30 CAWSVVAGGPHEQFF
TRBJ2-4 TRBV6-4 CASSRTGGTTKNIQYF
TRBJ1-2 TRBV30 CAWDRAGRYGYTF
TRBJ2-1 TRBV14 CASSQDAWTDYNEQFF
TRBJ1-5 TRBV4-1 CASSPQEYSNQPQHF
TRBJ2-1 TRBV5-4 CASSLSDSYNEQFF
TRBJ1-1 TRBV5-4 CASSGGGDYTEAFF
TRBJ2-3 TRBV7-9 CASSLAIDYTDTQYF
TRBJ1-2 TRBV7-5 CVRSLEWHSYHGYTF
TRBJ2-1 TRBV19 CASSIVAGSYNEQFF
TRBJ1-1 TRBV6-5 CASQLRLGSDEAFF
TRBJ1-1 TRBV7-9 CASSKKVEAFF
TRBJ2-7 TRBV19 CASSIIRTSTSEQYF
TRBJ1-2 TRBV6-5 CASSPSPGSYGYTF
TRBJ2-3 TRBV4-2 CASSQGSTDTQYF
TRBJ2-3 TRBV23-1 CASSHKAPDTQYF
TRBJ1-2 TRBV29-1 CSVEGMGQGEGYTF
TRBJ2-3 TRBV7-2 CASSIVAGGEDTQYF
TRBJ1-5 TRBV25-1 CASSAFGTSGNQPQHF
TRBJ1-2 TRBV29-1 CSVGDRGGYTF
TRBJ2-3 TRBV5-6 CASTTSGMTDTQYF
TRBJ2-5 TRBV28 CASSLTGTQYF
TRBJ2-2 TRBV4-2 CASSQDLGWELFF
TRBJ1-2 TRBV6-5 CASRMGGLASGGYTF
TRBJ1-2 TRBV19 CASSIGRGNYGYTF
TRBJ1-2 TRBV7-3 CASSLTGTNYGYTF
TRBJ1-5 TRBV5-4 CASSRAPGINQPQHF
TRBJ2-2 TRBV11-3 CASSPGLAGAARAGELFF
TRBJ2-3 TRBV6-1 CASSERERETDTQYF
TRBJ1-6 TRBV30 CAWGPGPLHF
TRBJ1-1 TRBV18 CASSKGPNTEAFF
TRBJ2-1 TRBV5-5 CASSLDSGRGNEQFF
TRBJ2-1 TRBV7-2 CASSATRQGSYNEQFF
TRBJ1-5 TRBV28 CATSEWDPNQPQHF